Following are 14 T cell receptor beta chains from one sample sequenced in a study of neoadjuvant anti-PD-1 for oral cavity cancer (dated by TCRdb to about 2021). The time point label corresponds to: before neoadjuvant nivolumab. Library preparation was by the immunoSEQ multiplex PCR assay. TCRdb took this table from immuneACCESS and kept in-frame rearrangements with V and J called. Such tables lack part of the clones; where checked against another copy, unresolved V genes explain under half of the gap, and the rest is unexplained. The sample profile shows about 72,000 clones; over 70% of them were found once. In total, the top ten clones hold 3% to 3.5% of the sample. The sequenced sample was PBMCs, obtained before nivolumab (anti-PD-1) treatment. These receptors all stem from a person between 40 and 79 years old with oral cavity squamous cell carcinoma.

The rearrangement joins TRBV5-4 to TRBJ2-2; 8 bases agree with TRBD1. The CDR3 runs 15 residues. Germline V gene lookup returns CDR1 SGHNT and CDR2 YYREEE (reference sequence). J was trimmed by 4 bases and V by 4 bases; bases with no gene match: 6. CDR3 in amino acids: CASSVTGDVTGELFF. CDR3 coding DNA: TGTGCCAGCAGCGTGACAGGGGATGTCACCGGGGAGCTGTTTTTT.

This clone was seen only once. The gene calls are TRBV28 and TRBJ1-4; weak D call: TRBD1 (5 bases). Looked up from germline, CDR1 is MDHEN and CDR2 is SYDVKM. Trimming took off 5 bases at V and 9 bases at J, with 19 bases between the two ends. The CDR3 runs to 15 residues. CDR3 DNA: TGTGCCAGCAGTAACCAGGGAGGTGAGAAAAAAAAACTGTTTTTT. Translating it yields CASSNQGGEKKKLFF.

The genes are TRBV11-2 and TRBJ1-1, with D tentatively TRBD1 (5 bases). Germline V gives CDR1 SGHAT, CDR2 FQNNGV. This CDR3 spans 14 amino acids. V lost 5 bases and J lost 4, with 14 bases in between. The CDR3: CASSPRQGGTEAFF. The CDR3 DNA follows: TGTGCCAGCAGCCCGCGCCAGGGTGGCACTGAAGCTTTCTTT. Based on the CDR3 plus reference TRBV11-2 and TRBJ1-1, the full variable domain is EAGVAQSPRYKIIEKRQSVAFWCNPISGHATLYWYQQILGQGPKLLIQFQNNGVVDDSQLPKDRFSAERLKGVDSTLKIQPAKLEDSAVYLCASSPRQGGTEAFFGQGTRLTVV.

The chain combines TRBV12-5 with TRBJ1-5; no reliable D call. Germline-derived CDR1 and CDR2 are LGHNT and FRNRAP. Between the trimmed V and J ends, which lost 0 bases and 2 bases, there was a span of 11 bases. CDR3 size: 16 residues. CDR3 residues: CASGLVVGLRNQPQHF. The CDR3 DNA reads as TGTGCTAGTGGTTTGGTAGTCGGGCTTCGCAATCAGCCCCAGCATTTT.

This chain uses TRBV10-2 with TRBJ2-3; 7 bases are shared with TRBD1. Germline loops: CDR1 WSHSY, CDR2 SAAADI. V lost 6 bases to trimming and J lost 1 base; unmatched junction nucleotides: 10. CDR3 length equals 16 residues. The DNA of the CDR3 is TGCGCCAGCAGGTCCCTCCAGGGGGATCGCACAGATACGCAGTATTTT. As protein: CASRSLQGDRTDTQYF.

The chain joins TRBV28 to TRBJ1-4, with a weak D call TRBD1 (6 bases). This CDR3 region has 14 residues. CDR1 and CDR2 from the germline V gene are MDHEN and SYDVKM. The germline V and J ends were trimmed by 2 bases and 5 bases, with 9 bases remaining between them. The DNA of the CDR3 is TGTGCCAGCAGTTTAAGGGGGGTAAATGAAAAACTGTTTTTT. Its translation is CASSLRGVNEKLFF.

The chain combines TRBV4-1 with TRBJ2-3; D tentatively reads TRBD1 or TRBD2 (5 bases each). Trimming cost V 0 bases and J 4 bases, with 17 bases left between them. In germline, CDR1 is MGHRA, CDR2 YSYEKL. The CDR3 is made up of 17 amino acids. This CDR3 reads CASSQDRGGARADTQYF. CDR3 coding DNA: TGCGCCAGCAGCCAAGATCGTGGGGGAGCAAGGGCAGATACGCAGTATTTT.

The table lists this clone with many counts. As DNA, the CDR3 is TGTGCCAGCAGAGACCCCAGAGGTGTCGGTGGGAACACTGAAGCTTTCTTT. It is translated as CASRDPRGVGGNTEAFF. This rearrangement joins TRBV28 to TRBJ1-1; D is uncertain. Germline V lookup: CDR1 MDHEN, CDR2 SYDVKM. With 6 bases removed from V and 1 base from J, the gap between germline ends came to 21 bases. The CDR3 is 17 amino acids.

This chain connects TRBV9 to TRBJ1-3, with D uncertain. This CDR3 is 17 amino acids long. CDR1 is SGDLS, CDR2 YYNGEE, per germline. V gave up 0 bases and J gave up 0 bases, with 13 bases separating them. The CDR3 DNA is TGTGCCAGCAGCGTAGCTTACGGGCAGCTCTCTGGAAACACCATATATTTT. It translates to CASSVAYGQLSGNTIYF.

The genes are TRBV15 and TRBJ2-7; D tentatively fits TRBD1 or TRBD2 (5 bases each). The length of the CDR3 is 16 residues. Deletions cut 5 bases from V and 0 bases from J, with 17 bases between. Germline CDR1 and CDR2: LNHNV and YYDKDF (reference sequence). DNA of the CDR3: TGTGCCACCAGCCGTACCGGGACCATAAGCTCCTACGAGCAGTACTTC. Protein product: CATSRTGTISSYEQYF.

The CDR3 DNA reads as TGTGCCACCAGCATGTCACAAAACATTCAGTACTTC. This gives the protein CATSMSQNIQYF. The rearrangement uses TRBV15 and TRBJ2-4, with D unclear. Per the germline V gene, CDR1 is LNHNV and CDR2 is YYDKDF (reference sequence). The CDR3 is 12 residues long. Trimming removed 4 bases from V and 5 bases from J, with 6 bases in between.

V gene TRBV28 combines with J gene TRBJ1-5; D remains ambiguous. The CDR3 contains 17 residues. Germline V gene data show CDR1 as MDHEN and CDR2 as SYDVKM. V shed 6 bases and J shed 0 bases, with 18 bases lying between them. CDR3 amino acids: CASSFFHLGFSNQPQHF. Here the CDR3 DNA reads TGTGCCAGCAGCTTTTTTCACCTGGGTTTTAGCAATCAGCCCCAGCATTTT. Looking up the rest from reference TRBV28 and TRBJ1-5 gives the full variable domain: DVKVTQSSRYLVKRTGEKVFLECVQDMDHENMFWYRQDPGLGLRLIYFSYDVKMKEKGDIPEGYSVSREKKERFSLILESASTNQTSMYLCASSFFHLGFSNQPQHFGDGTRLSIL.

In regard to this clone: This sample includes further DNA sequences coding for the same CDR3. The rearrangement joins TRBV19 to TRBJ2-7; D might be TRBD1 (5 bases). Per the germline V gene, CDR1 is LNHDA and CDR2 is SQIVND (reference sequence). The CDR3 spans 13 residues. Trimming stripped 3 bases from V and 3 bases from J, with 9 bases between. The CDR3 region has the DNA TGTGCCAGTAGTATGGGCCAGGGCTACGAGCAGTACTTC. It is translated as CASSMGQGYEQYF.

CDR3 loop: CASRGGFYTF. In DNA, the CDR3 is TGTGCCAGCCGAGGAGGGTTTTACACCTTC. J is TRBJ1-2 and V is TRBV5-6; D is ambiguous. The CDR3 totals 10 residues. Germline-derived CDR1 and CDR2 are SGHDT and YYEEEE. Trimming removed 7 bases at V and 11 bases at J, with 12 bases between.